The 18 T cell receptor beta chains presented below share a single source sample, sequenced in a study of early T cells in non-severe SARS-CoV-2 infection. One entry per CDR3 protein results from TCRdb running MiXCR on the 5' RACE reads. The table has 87,000 or so distinct CDR3 sequences, about 15% seen once. Sequenced input: whole blood. The receptors derive from an adult who was a healthcare worker with PCR-confirmed SARS-CoV-2 infection or an uninfected control (not recorded which).

This sequence joins TRBV27 and TRBJ1-1; D call uncertain. V shed 7 bases and J shed 0 bases, with 12 bases lying between them. The V gene's germline CDR1 is MNHEY and CDR2 SMNVEV (reference sequence). The CDR3 spans 14 residues. The CDR3: CASKKQALNTEAFF. CDR3 nucleotide sequence: TGTGCCAGCAAAAAGCAGGCCTTGAACACTGAAGCTTTCTTT.

The J gene is TRBJ1-1, the V gene TRBV7-2; D not certain. CDR3 length: 9 amino acids. With 5 bases removed from V and 10 bases from J, the gap between germline ends came to 5 bases. Germline CDR1 reads SGHTA; CDR2 reads FQGNSA. The CDR3 region is CASSRTAFF. CDR3 coding DNA: TGTGCCAGCAGCCGGACAGCTTTCTTT. Drawing the rest from reference TRBV7-2 and TRBJ1-1, the complete variable domain is GAGVSQSPSNKVTEKGKDVELRCDPISGHTALYWYRQSLGQGLEFLIYFQGNSAPDKSGLPSDRFSAERTGGSVSTLTIQRTQQEDSAVYLCASSRTAFFGQGTRLTVV.

This clonotype was counted between two and nine times. This chain uses TRBV11-2 with TRBJ2-7; 7 bases align to TRBD1. Germline CDR1 and CDR2: SGHAT and FQNNGV. V dropped 6 bases and J dropped 1; count of bases not matched to a gene: 9. This CDR3 contains 15 residues. CDR3 nucleotides: TGTGCCAGCAGATTACCGGGACAGCTATCCTACGAGCAGTACTTC. Protein: CASRLPGQLSYEQYF. The whole variable domain, filled in from reference TRBV11-2 and TRBJ2-7, reads EAGVAQSPRYKIIEKRQSVAFWCNPISGHATLYWYQQILGQGPKLLIQFQNNGVVDDSQLPKDRFSAERLKGVDSTLKIQPAKLEDSAVYLCASRLPGQLSYEQYFGPGTRLTVT.

The chain couples TRBV6-1 to TRBJ2-3; the D gene is possibly TRBD1 (5 bases). Trimming stripped 4 bases from V and 5 bases from J, with 10 bases between. This CDR3 has 13 amino acids. Germline loops: CDR1 MNHNS, CDR2 SASEGT. In DNA, the CDR3 is TGTGCCAGCAGTGGCAGGGAAGGAGATACGCAGTATTTT. Its protein product is CASSGREGDTQYF.

Only a few counts were recorded for this clonotype. The chain joins TRBV5-1 to TRBJ1-1; D not certain. The V end was cut by 0 bases, the J end by 0 bases, with 9 bases between. The length of the CDR3 is 15 residues. CDR1 SGHRS and CDR2 YFSETQ come from the germline V gene. In DNA, the CDR3 is TGCGCCAGCAGCTTGGCCGCAGGCTTGAACACTGAAGCTTTCTTT. Encoded protein: CASSLAAGLNTEAFF.

This clonotype was observed a few times. The chain has TRBV12-3 or TRBV12-4 and TRBJ1-1; no clear D. V shed 5 bases and J shed 1 base, with 11 bases lying between them. CDR3 length: 14 amino acids. CDR3 DNA sequence: TGTGCCAGCAGTACTCGGACGGGGAACACTGAAGCTTTCTTT. Its protein is CASSTRTGNTEAFF.

This clonotype was recorded a few times. The chain joins TRBV11-3 to TRBJ1-1; TRBD1 agrees at 7 bases. Trimming cost V 5 bases and J 5 bases; bases outside gene matches: 5. CDR1 is SGHNT, CDR2 YENEEA, per germline. The CDR3 spans 13 residues. In nucleotides, the CDR3 is TGTGCCAGCAGCGATTTGGACAGGACTGAAGCTTTCTTT. This translates into CASSDLDRTEAFF.

This clonotype occurred a few times. The chain links TRBV3-1 to TRBJ2-7; TRBD1 aligns across 7 bases. Trimming removed 7 bases from V and 5 bases from J; junction bases left unmatched: 5. The CDR3 sequence is 12 residues long. In germline, CDR1 is LGHDT, CDR2 YNNKEL (reference sequence). CDR3 region: CASNLQGHEQYF. CDR3 DNA: TGTGCCAGCAACCTACAGGGGCACGAGCAGTACTTC.

Only a few counts were recorded for this clonotype. The V call is TRBV18, the J call TRBJ1-3; D is unresolved. The V end was cut by 3 bases, the J end by 0 bases, with 3 bases between. This CDR3 comprises 13 residues. In germline, CDR1 is KGHSH, CDR2 LQKENI. CDR3 loop: CASSPDSGNTIYF. The CDR3 coding sequence is TGTGCCAGCTCACCTGACTCTGGAAACACCATATATTTT.

V usage is TRBV6-5 and J usage is TRBJ2-2; tentative D call: TRBD2 (7 bases). This CDR3 has 16 residues. Trimming removed 6 bases at V and 4 bases at J, with 18 bases between. The germline V gene has CDR1 MNHEY and CDR2 SVGAGI. As DNA, the CDR3 is TGTGCCAGCAGCTACAGGGCAGGGAGGGGCACCGGGGAGCTGTTTTTT. It is translated as CASSYRAGRGTGELFF.

V gene TRBV11-2 combines with J gene TRBJ2-5; 10 nucleotides agree with TRBD1. This CDR3 contains 15 residues. Germline assignment: CDR1 SGHAT and CDR2 FQNNGV. After removal of 4 bases from V and 4 bases from J, the junction contained 6 bases not matched to a gene. The CDR3 DNA follows: TGTGCCAGCAGCTCGGACAGGGGGAATTTAGAGACCCAGTACTTC. Amino acids: CASSSDRGNLETQYF.

J is TRBJ1-1 and V is TRBV10-3, with 9 bases aligning to TRBD1. Germline V gives CDR1 ENHRY, CDR2 SYGVKD. The CDR3 spans 15 residues. V was pared by 6 bases and J by 3 bases, with 8 bases of the junction left unmatched. The CDR3, as DNA: TGTGCCATCAGCCCCGGACAGGGGCGATACACTGAAGCTTTCTTT. It translates to CAISPGQGRYTEAFF.

The V gene is TRBV3-1, the J gene TRBJ2-7, with D possibly TRBD1 on 5 matching bases. This CDR3 region has 15 residues. The germline gives CDR1 LGHDT, CDR2 YNNKEL (reference sequence). Trimming removed 3 bases from V and 5 bases from J, with 17 bases in between. CDR3 residues: CASSHGTGENHEQYF. In nucleotides, the CDR3 is TGTGCCAGCAGCCATGGAACAGGCGAAAACCACGAGCAGTACTTC.

The sample holds a few counts of this clonotype. The CDR3 DNA is TGTGCCAGCATCCCCGAGCTAGCGCAAGAGACCCAGTACTTC. This translates into CASIPELAQETQYF. The chain has TRBV7-2 and TRBJ2-5, with a weak D call TRBD2 (6 bases). CDR3 length: 14 residues. The V gene's germline CDR1 is SGHTA and CDR2 FQGNSA. Trimming stripped 7 bases from V and 2 bases from J, with 14 bases between.

This clonotype was picked up many times. This sequence joins TRBV19 and TRBJ2-3; no definite D call. V lost 1 base and J lost 5, with 10 bases in between. CDR1 is LNHDA, CDR2 SQIVND, per germline (reference sequence). This CDR3 spans 14 amino acids. CDR3 nucleotide sequence: TGTGCCAGTAGTATAGGCCAGGTACTAGATACGCAGTATTTT. Translated: CASSIGQVLDTQYF.

This clonotype was recorded at least ten times. This chain joins TRBV12-3 or TRBV12-4 and TRBJ2-3; TRBD2 agrees at 10 bases. This CDR3 contains 15 residues. Trimming took 7 bases from V and 2 from J; bases not matched to a gene: 6. The CDR3 region is CASTASGGITDTQYF. The DNA of the CDR3 is TGTGCCAGCACGGCTAGCGGGGGAATCACAGATACGCAGTATTTT.

This clonotype occurred a few times. The chain carries TRBV2 and TRBJ1-5; D is uncertain. Per the germline V gene, CDR1 is SNHLY and CDR2 is FYNNEI. V was cut by 6 bases and J by 3 bases, with 12 bases left in between. The CDR3 loop spans 14 amino acids. The CDR3 DNA is TGTGCCAGCAGCCGACAAAGCGCCAATCAGCCCCAGCATTTT. This gives the protein CASSRQSANQPQHF. Full variable domain (rest looked up from reference TRBV2 and TRBJ1-5): EPEVTQTPSHQVTQMGQEVILRCVPISNHLYFYWYRQILGQKVEFLVSFYNNEISEKSEIFDDQFSVERPDGSNFTLKIRSTKLEDSAMYFCASSRQSANQPQHFGDGTRLSIL.

This clonotype was observed a few times. V is TRBV19 and J is TRBJ1-1; no definite D call. CDR1 and CDR2 from the germline V gene are LNHDA and SQIVND (reference sequence). This CDR3 region has 12 residues. Trimming stripped 7 bases from V and 5 bases from J, with 11 bases between. The CDR3, as DNA: TGTGCCAGTAAGGAGGGCGCGACTGAAGCTTTCTTT. Translating gives CASKEGATEAFF.